The 7 T cell receptor beta chains listed next were all sequenced from one sample in a study of sequential checkpoint blockade in melanoma. Sequenced by immunoSEQ multiplex PCR; TCRdb stores in-frame clones only, minus some. The repertoire holds approximately 20,000 clones, with approximately 27% as singletons. Treatment indicated: randomized to nivolumab then ipilimumab (arm A) or the reverse (arm B). This material consisted of tumor tissue (inferred from file names), taken from a patient given nivolumab and ipilimumab in sequence. Receptors originate from a human donor with melanoma.

J is TRBJ2-7 and V is TRBV15, with 9 nucleotides matching TRBD2. The V and J ends lost 1 base and 5 bases, in that order; junction bases with no gene match: 9. There are 16 residues in the CDR3. Germline assignment: CDR1 LNHNV and CDR2 YYDKDF (reference sequence). The CDR3 coding sequence is TGTGCCACCAGCAGAGGGGTTAGCGGGAGTCTGGACGAGCAGTACTTC. Its protein is CATSRGVSGSLDEQYF.

This clone was observed a handful of times. Written as DNA, the CDR3 is TGTGCCAGCTCACCACCTACGTCGGCAGGGGGGTACGAGCAGTACTTC. Protein sequence: CASSPPTSAGGYEQYF. The chain has TRBV18 and TRBJ2-7, with D tentatively TRBD1 (7 bases). CDR3 length equals 16 residues. The germline V and J ends were trimmed by 0 bases and 4 bases, with 16 bases remaining between them. In germline, CDR1 is KGHSH, CDR2 LQKENI.

This chain connects TRBV5-1 to TRBJ2-5; D is ambiguous. The length of the CDR3 is 15 residues. Trimming shortened V by 5 bases and J by 4 bases, and 18 bases separated the two germline ends. Germline CDR1 reads SGHRS; CDR2 reads YFSETQ. The CDR3 here is CASRSSSAFGETQYF. CDR3 bases: TGCGCCAGCAGGAGCAGCTCCGCCTTCGGAGAGACCCAGTACTTC.

Only a few counts were recorded for this clone. The chain carries TRBV6-8 and TRBJ1-4; no firm D call. CDR3 length: 13 amino acids. Germline loops: CDR1 MNHGY, CDR2 SAAAGT. Trimming removed 6 bases at V and 5 bases at J, with 10 bases between. CDR3 coding DNA: TGTGCCAGCAGCCAGGATGGGAATGAAAAACTGTTTTTT. It codes for CASSQDGNEKLFF.

This clone has a handful of counts. V is TRBV6-8 and J is TRBJ2-7; D uncertain. This CDR3 spans 14 amino acids. Germline lookup yields CDR1 MNHGY and CDR2 SAAAGT. V lost 0 bases and J lost 7, with 13 bases in between. The CDR3 protein is CASSYSSIKSEQYF. As DNA, the CDR3 is TGTGCCAGCAGTTACTCGTCCATAAAATCGGAGCAGTACTTC.

Only a few counts were recorded for this clone. The genes are TRBV7-6 and TRBJ1-5; TRBD1 matches 11 bases. Unmatched junction bases numbered 5, after V lost 4 bases and J lost 6 bases. The CDR3 has 15 residues. Germline V lookup: CDR1 SGHVS, CDR2 FNYEAQ. CDR3 DNA sequence: TGTGCCAGCAGCTGGGGGACAGGGGGGGTTCAGCCCCAGCATTTT. This gives the protein CASSWGTGGVQPQHF.

The rearrangement links TRBV19 to TRBJ2-2, with 7 nucleotides matching TRBD1. Germline V CDR1 and CDR2: LNHDA, SQIVND (reference sequence). The CDR3 is made up of 14 amino acids. The V segment lost 9 bases and the J segment 3 bases; nucleotides outside the gene matches: 7. CDR3 sequence: CASLTGPYTGELFF. In DNA form, the CDR3 reads TGTGCCAGCCTGACAGGGCCATACACCGGGGAGCTGTTTTTT.